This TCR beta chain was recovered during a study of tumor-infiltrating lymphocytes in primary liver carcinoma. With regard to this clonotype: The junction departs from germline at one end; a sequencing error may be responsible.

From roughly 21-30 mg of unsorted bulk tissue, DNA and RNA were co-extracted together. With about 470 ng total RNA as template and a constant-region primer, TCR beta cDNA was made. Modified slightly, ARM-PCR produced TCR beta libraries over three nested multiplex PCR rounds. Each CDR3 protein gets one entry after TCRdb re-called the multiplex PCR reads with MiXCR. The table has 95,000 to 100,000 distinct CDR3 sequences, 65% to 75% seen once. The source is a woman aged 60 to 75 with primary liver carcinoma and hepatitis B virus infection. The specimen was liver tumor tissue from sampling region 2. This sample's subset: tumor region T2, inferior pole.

The CDR3 loop reads CASSLPHIRETQHF. The CDR3 coding sequence is TGTGCCAGCAGCCTTCCTCACATAAGGGAGACCCAGCACTTC. The J gene is TRBJ2-5, the V gene TRBV11-2, with D perhaps matching TRBD2 (5 bases). The germline V gene has CDR1 SGHAT and CDR2 FQNNGV. This CDR3 has 14 amino acids.